Listed here are 27 T cell receptor beta chains from one sample, sequenced in a study of blood T cells in healthy people across ages. A second roughly 6 to 11 cycle PCR used barcoded and J-beta primers. TCRdb recomputed calls from the 5' RACE reads with MiXCR, one row per CDR3 protein. The sample records 630,000 or so distinct CDR3 sequences, approximately 30% being singletons. The sequenced sample consisted of blood. The source is a woman of 80 years or more in good health.

This clonotype showed up many times. V and J are TRBV29-1 and TRBJ1-4, with TRBD1 matching over 10 bases. The CDR3 runs to 13 residues. Germline CDR1 reads SQVTM; CDR2 reads ANQGSEA. V shed 6 bases and J 8 bases; nucleotides not matched to a gene: 6. This chain's CDR3 is CSVGTGEGEKLFF. DNA for the CDR3: TGCAGCGTAGGGACAGGGGAGGGAGAAAAACTGTTTTTT.

Ten or more counts support this clonotype. The rearrangement uses TRBV15 and TRBJ2-5; 7 bases match TRBD1. V lost 1 base, J lost 1 base, and 6 bases stayed unmatched. The CDR3 is 16 residues long. Germline CDR1 reads LNHNV; CDR2 reads YYDKDF (reference sequence). CDR3 residues: CATSRVGAGGQETQYF. CDR3 DNA sequence: TGTGCCACCAGCAGAGTGGGGGCAGGGGGCCAAGAGACCCAGTACTTC.

The genes are TRBV7-2 and TRBJ2-7; D unresolved. The germline V and J ends were trimmed by 4 bases and 0 bases, with 10 bases remaining between them. The CDR3 totals 14 residues. CDR1 is SGHTA and CDR2 is FQGNSA in the germline V gene. CDR3 amino acids: CASSYSADSYEQYF. In nucleotides, the CDR3 is TGTGCCAGCAGCTATTCAGCTGACTCCTACGAGCAGTACTTC.

For this clonotype: The germline gene is not matched at one end of the junction; a read error may be the cause. This rearrangement joins TRBV5-1 to TRBJ2-7; 13 positions match TRBD2. Germline V gene sequence: CDR1 SGHRS, CDR2 YFSETQ. The CDR3 loop spans 15 amino acids. CDR3 loop: CASSPGLAGPYEQYF. The DNA for the CDR3 is TGCGCTAGCAGCCCGGGACTAGCGGGACCCTACGAGCAGTACTTC.

This clonotype was seen ten or more times. Written as DNA, the CDR3 is TGTGCCAGCAGTGAAGTGCAGGCCCCCACAGATACGCAGTATTTT. Amino acids: CASSEVQAPTDTQYF. The rearrangement joins TRBV2 to TRBJ2-3; D is unresolved. The V and J ends lost 1 base and 2 bases respectively, with 10 bases between them. Germline V CDR1 and CDR2: SNHLY, FYNNEI. This CDR3 has 15 amino acids. Complete variable domain (other parts from reference TRBV2 and TRBJ2-3): EPEVTQTPSHQVTQMGQEVILRCVPISNHLYFYWYRQILGQKVEFLVSFYNNEISEKSEIFDDQFSVERPDGSNFTLKIRSTKLEDSAMYFCASSEVQAPTDTQYFGPGTRLTVL.

This sequence joins TRBV20-1 and TRBJ2-3; 8 nucleotides match TRBD2. The CDR3 is 14 residues long. Germline V gene data show CDR1 as DFQATT and CDR2 as SNEGSKA (reference sequence). V shed 5 bases and J 4 bases; nucleotides not matched to a gene: 8. CDR3 DNA: TGCAGTGCTCCCCGGGGGGGCCTTCCAGATACGCAGTATTTT. The encoded protein is CSAPRGGLPDTQYF.

This clonotype was observed a handful of times. The rearrangement links TRBV6-4 to TRBJ2-2; 13 nucleotides line up with TRBD2. The germline V gene encodes CDR1 MRHNA and CDR2 SNTAGT. The J segment lost 5 bases and the V segment lost 6 bases, leaving 6 bases of the junction unmatched. The CDR3 runs 16 residues. The CDR3 is CASSELAGGPTGELFF. The CDR3 DNA reads TGTGCCAGCAGCGAACTAGCGGGGGGGCCGACCGGGGAGCTGTTTTTT.

Regarding this clonotype: A clone one base away is much larger, so this may be a read error. The gene calls are TRBV28 and TRBJ2-5; TRBD1 might be the D (5 bases). Trimming cost V 6 bases and J 2 bases, with 13 bases left between them. Germline values: CDR1 MDHEN, CDR2 SYDVKM. The CDR3 extends over 14 amino acids. This CDR3 reads CASRPSDSQETQYF. The DNA for the CDR3 is TGTGCCAGCAGGCCCTCCGACAGTCAAGAGACCCAGTACTTC.

This clonotype has more than one count but fewer than ten. The J gene is TRBJ2-3, the V gene TRBV9, with D tentatively TRBD1 or TRBD2 (5 bases each). CDR3 length: 17 residues. The germline gives CDR1 SGDLS, CDR2 YYNGEE. Trimming took 3 bases from V and 1 from J, leaving 18 bases between them. CDR3 sequence reads: CASSGRDGGGGTDTQYF. Here the CDR3 DNA reads TGTGCCAGCAGCGGAAGGGATGGGGGTGGGGGCACAGATACGCAGTATTTT. Variable domain in full (rest from reference TRBV9 and TRBJ2-3): DSGVTQTPKHLITATGQRVTLRCSPRSGDLSVYWYQQSLDQGLQFLIQYYNGEERAKGNILERFSAQQFPDLHSELNLSSLELGDSALYFCASSGRDGGGGTDTQYFGPGTRLTVL.

The V and J genes are TRBV7-2 and TRBJ2-7; a weak D match, TRBD1 (5 bases). The germline V gene encodes CDR1 SGHTA and CDR2 FQGNSA. V gave up 5 bases and J gave up 0 bases, with 11 bases separating them. The length of the CDR3 is 14 residues. The CDR3 here is CASSPVGHSYEQYF. In nucleotides, the CDR3 is TGTGCCAGCAGCCCTGTGGGGCACTCCTACGAGCAGTACTTC.

This clonotype showed up many times. The genes are TRBV20-1 and TRBJ2-4; 7 bases align to TRBD1. The germline gives CDR1 DFQATT, CDR2 SNEGSKA (reference sequence). V lost 2 bases to trimming and J lost 1 base; unmatched junction nucleotides: 5. The CDR3 has 15 amino acids. The CDR3 DNA follows: TGCAGTGCTAGATGGCCACAGGGGGCCAAAAACATTCAGTACTTC. Translation: CSARWPQGAKNIQYF.

This clonotype was seen a few times. A read error may be the cause here, since a much bigger clone is one base away. This chain links TRBV20-1 with TRBJ2-7; TRBD2 agrees at 7 bases. Per the germline V gene, CDR1 is DFQATT and CDR2 is SNEGSKA (reference sequence). J lost 6 bases, V lost 1 base, and 12 bases had no gene match. CDR3 length equals 15 residues. The CDR3 spells CSARVPGGSLCEQYF. Here the CDR3 DNA reads TGCAGTGCTAGAGTACCGGGGGGATCTCTATGCGAGCAGTACTTC.

Comment on this clonotype: The junction differs from germline at one of its ends, possibly a read error. Here the CDR3 DNA reads TGTGCCAGCAGCTCCCGGGACAGGGGGCCCTACGAGCAGAACTTC. Translating it yields CASSSRDRGPYEQNF. The rearrangement uses TRBV11-2 and TRBJ2-7; 12 bases align to TRBD1. From germline, CDR1 is SGHAT and CDR2 FQNNGV. CDR3 length: 15 residues.

This clonotype occurred once. This chain uses TRBV28 with TRBJ2-2; D is uncertain. Germline V gene data show CDR1 as MDHEN and CDR2 as SYDVKM. V lost 6 bases and J lost 6, with 23 bases in between. This CDR3 is built from 17 residues. CDR3 in amino acids: CASRPAVFPLRAGELFF. CDR3 nucleotides: TGTGCCAGCAGACCGGCAGTTTTCCCTCTTAGGGCCGGGGAGCTGTTTTTT.

Comment on this clonotype: Because the CDR3's place on the DNA is in doubt, the DNA is left out and the CDR3 is given as listed by TCRdb. The chain links TRBV29-1 to TRBJ2-2; whether TRBD1, the table's D call, matches the DNA was not checked. With termini counted, the CDR3 has 14 amino acids. Germline V gene data show CDR1 as SQVTM and CDR2 as ANQGSEA. CDR3 sequence: CSVGTGTNTGERFF.

This clonotype was observed a few times. The V and J genes are TRBV20-1 and TRBJ1-5, with a possible D match to TRBD1 (6 bases). Germline assignment: CDR1 DFQATT and CDR2 SNEGSKA (reference sequence). V gave up 3 bases and J gave up 4 bases, with 10 bases separating them. The CDR3 runs to 13 residues. DNA for the CDR3: TGCAGTGCTAGGGACAGTAGAAATCAGCCCCAGCATTTT. This sequence encodes CSARDSRNQPQHF.

This clonotype was seen ten or more times. This CDR3 is CSATDLLGTDTQYF. The DNA for the CDR3 is TGCAGTGCTACGGACCTCTTGGGCACAGATACGCAGTATTTT. The chain links TRBV20-1 to TRBJ2-3; unclear D gene. The CDR3 has 14 residues. Germline-derived CDR1 and CDR2 are DFQATT and SNEGSKA (reference sequence). Trimming removed 4 bases from V and 1 base from J, with 12 bases in between.

This clonotype turned up a few times. The chain carries TRBV6-1 and TRBJ1-5, with D possibly being TRBD1 (6 bases). The V end lost 2 bases, the J end lost 4 bases, and 12 bases lay between the germline ends. The CDR3 covers 15 residues. Germline lookup yields CDR1 MNHNS and CDR2 SASEGT. The CDR3 nucleotides read TGTGCCAGCAGTGAACTCAGGACAGCGAATCAGCCCCAGCATTTT. It is translated as CASSELRTANQPQHF.

This clonotype was recorded many times. The rearrangement joins TRBV20-1 to TRBJ2-1; the D is unclear. From germline, CDR1 is DFQATT and CDR2 SNEGSKA (reference sequence). V was clipped by 3 bases and J by 4 bases, with 10 bases between them. CDR3 length: 13 amino acids. The CDR3 region is CSASVEVYNEQFF. CDR3 bases: TGCAGTGCTAGTGTTGAGGTATACAATGAGCAGTTCTTC.

Here the CDR3 reads CASSYPSTGTYEQYF. The CDR3 region has the DNA TGTGCCAGCAGTTACCCGTCGACAGGGACCTACGAGCAGTACTTC. The chain carries TRBV12-3 or TRBV12-4 and TRBJ2-7; TRBD1 matches at 7 bases. CDR3 size: 15 residues. The J segment lost 2 bases and the V segment lost 4 bases, leaving 8 bases of the junction unmatched.

This clonotype was observed at least ten times. This chain uses TRBV30 with TRBJ1-2; D gene unclear. Germline V gene sequence: CDR1 GTSNPN, CDR2 SVGIG (reference sequence). The CDR3 length is 16 residues. Trimming left V 0 bases short and J 2 bases short, with 16 bases between. The CDR3 bases are TGTGCCTGGAGTGTTAGCAGAGAGAGAAGAAACTATGGCTACACCTTC. It specifies CAWSVSRERRNYGYTF. Full variable domain (rest looked up from reference TRBV30 and TRBJ1-2): SQTIHQWPATLVQPVGSPLSLECTVEGTSNPNLYWYRQAAGRGLQLLFYSVGIGQISSEVPQNLSASRPQDRQFILSSKKLLLSDSGFYLCAWSVSRERRNYGYTFGSGTRLTVV.

This clonotype showed up many times. This chain joins TRBV12-3 or TRBV12-4 and TRBJ1-5, with 7 bases that match TRBD1. This CDR3 has 15 residues. J gave up 0 bases and V 5 bases, and 4 bases lay outside the gene matches. The CDR3 nucleotides are TGTGCCAGCAGTGTGGACAGGAATAGCAATCAGCCCCAGCATTTT. It codes for CASSVDRNSNQPQHF.

There are many counts of this clonotype. The chain combines TRBV2 with TRBJ2-5, with 10 bases lining up with TRBD2. The CDR3 is 17 residues long. V lost 6 bases to trimming and J lost 3 bases; unmatched junction nucleotides: 13. Germline lookup yields CDR1 SNHLY and CDR2 FYNNEI. The CDR3 DNA is TGTGCCAGCAGATGGCTAGCGGGGGTCCTGGGGAAAGAGACCCAGTACTTC. This translates into CASRWLAGVLGKETQYF.

Worth noting for this clonotype: This may come from a read error, since a much larger clone is one base off. The chain couples TRBV7-3 to TRBJ2-7, with a possible D match to TRBD2 (6 bases). V gave up 3 bases and J gave up 7 bases, with 19 bases separating them. The CDR3 covers 15 residues. Germline assignment: CDR1 SGHTA and CDR2 FQGTGA. The chain's CDR3 is CASSFTGTLRNEQYF. DNA of the CDR3: TGTGCCAGCAGCTTTACCGGGACTCTGCGTAATGAGCAGTACTTC. Complete variable domain (other parts from reference TRBV7-3 and TRBJ2-7): GAGVSQTPSNKVTEKGKYVELRCDPISGHTALYWYRQSLGQGPEFLIYFQGTGAADDSGLPNDRFFAVRPEGSVSTLKIQRTERGDSAVYLCASSFTGTLRNEQYFGPGTRLTVT.

The chain links TRBV6-1 to TRBJ2-1; D unclear. In germline, CDR1 is MNHNS, CDR2 SASEGT. The CDR3 has 13 amino acids. V shed 6 bases and J shed 5 bases, with 11 bases lying between them. CDR3: CASRGPLNNEQFF. CDR3 DNA sequence: TGTGCCAGCAGAGGGCCTTTAAACAATGAGCAGTTCTTC.

In its sample, this clonotype was seen a few times. This chain joins TRBV6-5 and TRBJ1-2, with TRBD1 matching 7 bases. J was trimmed by 3 bases and V by 5 bases; bases with no gene match: 12. The CDR3 loop spans 16 amino acids. Germline V gene lookup returns CDR1 MNHEY and CDR2 SVGAGI. The CDR3 loop reads CASSRSATGVDYGYTF. Written as DNA, the CDR3 is TGTGCCAGCAGTCGATCAGCCACAGGGGTTGACTATGGCTACACCTTC.

This clonotype came up many times. CDR3 DNA sequence: TGTGCCAGCAGGCAGACAGGGACCGATGGCAATGAGCAGTTCTTC. Protein product: CASRQTGTDGNEQFF. The rearrangement uses TRBV25-1 and TRBJ2-1; 7 bases align to TRBD1. CDR3 size: 15 residues. Unmatched junction bases numbered 11, after V lost 6 bases and J lost 6 bases. The V gene's germline CDR1 is MGHDK and CDR2 SYGVNS. Supplemented by reference TRBV25-1 and TRBJ2-1, the full variable domain reads EADIYQTPRYLVIGTGKKITLECSQTMGHDKMYWYQQDPGMELHLIHYSYGVNSTEKGDLSSESTVSRIRTEHFPLTLESARPSHTSQYLCASRQTGTDGNEQFFGPGTRLTVL.